The 32 T cell receptor beta chains in this list originate from one sample, sequenced in a study of shared clonotypes between healthy human individuals. Method: immunoSEQ multiplex PCR; TCRdb's copy keeps in-frame clones and lacks some. The profile covers 2 million to 2.5 million clones, with 93% appearing a single time and under 0.45% taken by the ten largest. The sample comprised naive CD4+ T cells from PBMCs. The subset: CD45RA+ positively selected. The receptors here all came from a man aged 18-30 years in good health. Some clones in this sample may be carry-over from other donors' samples.

The V and J genes are TRBV7-2 and TRBJ2-7; perhaps TRBD1 as D (5 bases). The V end was cut by 5 bases, the J end by 3 bases, with 14 bases between. The CDR3 runs 14 residues. Germline CDR1 SGHTA, CDR2 FQGNSA. This CDR3 reads CASSPAGHRYEQYF. The CDR3 region has the DNA TGTGCCAGCAGCCCGGCCGGACACCGCTACGAGCAGTACTTC.

A remark on this clone: The same CDR3 also results from other DNA sequences found in this sample. The J gene is TRBJ2-6, the V gene TRBV7-2, with TRBD1 matching 7 bases. Trimming at V came to 1 base and at J to 0 bases, leaving 0 bases not matched to a gene. Germline CDR1 is SGHTA and CDR2 is FQGNSA. CDR3 size: 16 residues. The CDR3: CASSLDRGSGANVLTF. The CDR3, as DNA: TGTGCCAGCAGCTTAGACAGGGGCTCTGGGGCCAACGTCCTGACTTTC.

The chain couples TRBV7-9 to TRBJ2-3, with 9 bases that match TRBD2. The CDR3 runs to 15 residues. Trimming took 7 bases from V and 4 from J; bases not matched to a gene: 9. Germline values: CDR1 SEHNR, CDR2 FQNEAQ (reference sequence). The CDR3: CASTKLAGVADTQYF. For the CDR3, the DNA is TGTGCCAGCACCAAACTAGCGGGTGTTGCAGATACGCAGTATTTT.

This chain links TRBV10-1 with TRBJ1-2; D is possibly TRBD1 (6 bases). The V end was cut by 0 bases, the J end by 6 bases, with 8 bases between. Looked up from germline, CDR1 is WNHNN and CDR2 is SYGVQD (reference sequence). This CDR3 region has 13 residues. The CDR3 bases are TGCGCCAGCAGTGAGTCGGCAGGGGATGGCTACACCTTC. It yields the protein CASSESAGDGYTF.

The chain recombines TRBV6-6 with TRBJ2-7; maybe TRBD1 (6 bases). Trimming shortened V by 4 bases and J by 2 bases, and 9 bases separated the two germline ends. Germline V gene data show CDR1 as MNHNY and CDR2 as SVGAGI (reference sequence). The CDR3 extends over 13 amino acids. CDR3 amino acids: CASSFTGTYEQYF. As DNA, the CDR3 is TGTGCCAGCAGTTTTACAGGGACCTACGAGCAGTACTTC.

DNA for the CDR3: TGTGCCAGCAGCGTAGTGGGTAGCGGGAGAGTTAATGAGCAGTTCTTC. Protein: CASSVVGSGRVNEQFF. The chain employs TRBV9 and TRBJ2-1; 9 bases fit TRBD2. The CDR3 loop spans 16 amino acids. Germline CDR1 reads SGDLS; CDR2 reads YYNGEE. V dropped 0 bases and J dropped 7; count of bases not matched to a gene: 8.

V and J are TRBV14 and TRBJ2-6, with a weak D call TRBD2 (5 bases). The ends were cut back, 4 bases at V and 0 bases at J, with 13 bases in the middle. The CDR3 is 17 residues long. Per germline, CDR1 SGHDN and CDR2 FVKESK. The CDR3 DNA reads TGTGCCAGCAGCCCTGGAGGTGCCCGCTCTGGGGCCAACGTCCTGACTTTC. Translating gives CASSPGGARSGANVLTF.

This chain links TRBV15 with TRBJ2-7; D remains ambiguous. The ends were cut back, 0 bases at V and 7 bases at J, with 13 bases in the middle. The CDR3 is 14 residues long. The germline gives CDR1 LNHNV, CDR2 YYDKDF (reference sequence). The chain's CDR3 is CATSRDNQRREQYF. The CDR3 DNA reads as TGTGCCACCAGCAGAGACAATCAGCGCCGGGAGCAGTACTTC. Full variable domain (outside the CDR3, taken from reference TRBV15 and TRBJ2-7): DAMVIQNPRYQVTQFGKPVTLSCSQTLNHNVMYWYQQKSSQAPKLLFHYYDKDFNNEADTPDNFQSRRPNTSFCFLDIRSPGLGDTAMYLCATSRDNQRREQYFGPGTRLTVT.

This clone was counted a single time. The chain's CDR3 is CASSLYRQQETQYF. DNA for the CDR3: TGCGCCAGCAGCTTGTATCGCCAGCAAGAGACCCAGTACTTC. The chain is built from TRBV5-1 and TRBJ2-5; D uncertain. Germline values: CDR1 SGHRS, CDR2 YFSETQ. Trimming stripped 1 base from V and 2 bases from J, with 9 bases between. This CDR3 is 14 amino acids long.

The V call is TRBV5-1, the J call TRBJ1-1; D may be TRBD1 (5 bases). Germline CDR1 and CDR2: SGHRS and YFSETQ. V was trimmed by 6 bases and J by 4 bases, leaving 19 bases between them. The CDR3 covers 15 residues. The CDR3 protein is CASIPLVGAITEAFF. CDR3 in DNA: TGCGCCAGCATTCCATTGGTTGGGGCTATCACTGAAGCTTTCTTT. The whole variable domain, remainder taken from reference TRBV5-1 and TRBJ1-1, is KAGVTQTPRYLIKTRGQQVTLSCSPISGHRSVSWYQQTPGQGLQFLFEYFSETQRNKGNFPGRFSGRQFSNSRSEMNVSTLELGDSALYLCASIPLVGAITEAFFGQGTRLTVV.

This chain joins TRBV14 and TRBJ2-2; D gene unclear. Germline values: CDR1 SGHDN, CDR2 FVKESK. This CDR3 contains 14 residues. V dropped 3 bases and J dropped 4 bases, with 9 bases sitting between them. The CDR3 coding sequence is TGTGCCAGCAGCCAGACGGAGCCCACCGGGGAGCTGTTTTTT. Residues: CASSQTEPTGELFF.

A remark on this clone: The same CDR3 also results from other DNA sequences found in this sample. The rearrangement joins TRBV5-1 to TRBJ2-7; 10 nucleotides line up with TRBD1. The CDR3 spans 14 residues. V was clipped by 4 bases and J by 4 bases; unmatched bases: 5. Germline V lookup: CDR1 SGHRS, CDR2 YFSETQ. The chain's CDR3 is CASSPTGGAYEQYF. The CDR3 bases are TGCGCCAGCAGCCCGACAGGGGGCGCGTACGAGCAGTACTTC.

This clone has just one count. The rearrangement links TRBV6-5 to TRBJ1-1; D gene unclear. CDR3 length: 13 amino acids. V was trimmed by 4 bases and J by 0 bases, leaving 6 bases between them. The germline CDR1 and CDR2 sequences are MNHEY and SVGAGI. The CDR3 protein is CASSSYLNTEAFF. The CDR3 bases are TGTGCCAGCAGTTCTTATTTGAACACTGAAGCTTTCTTT.

The gene calls are TRBV4-1 and TRBJ2-3, with D unresolved. The CDR3 sequence is 16 residues long. CDR1 is MGHRA, CDR2 YSYEKL, per germline. Trimming removed 4 bases from V and 6 bases from J, with 20 bases in between. The CDR3 region has the DNA TGCGCCAGCAGCCCCCCAACTCGCCCCTTGGGTGATACGCAGTATTTT. Protein product: CASSPPTRPLGDTQYF.

V is TRBV28 and J is TRBJ1-1, with D maybe TRBD1 (5 bases). Trimming took off 3 bases at V and 11 bases at J, with 19 bases between the two ends. The CDR3 is 14 residues long. CDR1 MDHEN and CDR2 SYDVKM come from the germline V gene. The CDR3 spells CASSLGTGLFFAFF. In DNA form, the CDR3 reads TGTGCCAGCAGTTTGGGAACAGGCCTGTTTTTTGCTTTCTTT.

The CDR3 nucleotides are TGCGCCAGCAGCCAAGTGAGGGAAATGGCCGACGAGCAGTACTTC. As protein: CASSQVREMADEQYF. The chain has TRBV4-1 and TRBJ2-7; tentative D call: TRBD2 (5 bases). The germline gives CDR1 MGHRA, CDR2 YSYEKL. The CDR3 consists of 15 residues. Between the trimmed V and J ends, which lost 1 base and 5 bases, there was a span of 15 bases.

The V call is TRBV4-2, the J call TRBJ2-7; D is unclear. The CDR3 sequence is 13 residues long. The germline V and J ends were trimmed by 2 bases and 4 bases, with 9 bases remaining between them. Germline V gives CDR1 LGHNA, CDR2 YNFKEQ. As DNA, the CDR3 is TGTGCCAGCAGCCAACCAGCTCAGTACGAGCAGTACTTC. It is translated as CASSQPAQYEQYF.

The chain has TRBV6-5 and TRBJ2-1; D unresolved. V was pared by 2 bases and J by 8 bases, with 10 bases between. CDR1 is MNHEY and CDR2 is SVGAGI in the germline V gene. This CDR3 is built from 13 residues. CDR3 DNA: TGTGCCAGCAGTTACCGAACGTTCTATGAGCAGTTCTTC. Its translation: CASSYRTFYEQFF.

This chain links TRBV29-1 with TRBJ1-1; the D is unclear. The germline V gene has CDR1 SQVTM and CDR2 ANQGSEA. This CDR3 spans 11 amino acids. Trimming pared 7 bases from V and 0 bases from J, leaving 6 bases between. The CDR3: CSATVNTEAFF. In nucleotides, the CDR3 is TGCAGCGCCACAGTGAACACTGAAGCTTTCTTT.

The chain is built from TRBV5-1 and TRBJ2-7; D might be TRBD2 (5 bases). V was shortened by 0 bases and J by 2 bases, with 12 bases between the two germline ends. Germline V gene lookup returns CDR1 SGHRS and CDR2 YFSETQ. The CDR3 extends over 15 amino acids. This CDR3 reads CASSLGSSVPYEQYF. In DNA form, the CDR3 reads TGCGCCAGCAGCTTGGGTAGTAGCGTCCCCTACGAGCAGTACTTC.

The chain is built from TRBV27 and TRBJ2-2; tentative D call: TRBD2 (5 bases). This CDR3 is 13 amino acids long. Trimming stripped 6 bases from V and 7 bases from J, with 12 bases between. CDR1 is MNHEY and CDR2 is SMNVEV in the germline V gene (reference sequence). CDR3 residues: CASRDTGDGELFF. The CDR3 nucleotides read TGTGCCAGCAGAGACACCGGGGACGGGGAGCTGTTTTTT.

The chain joins TRBV7-8 to TRBJ2-5; 11 positions agree with TRBD1. Trimming at V came to 3 bases and at J to 5 bases, leaving 8 bases not matched to a gene. Germline CDR1 and CDR2: SGHVS and FQNEAQ. CDR3 length: 16 residues. CDR3 nucleotides: TGTGCCAGCAGCTTTGGGGGACAGGGGGTTTGGGAGACCCAGTACTTC. It codes for CASSFGGQGVWETQYF.

V gene TRBV7-9 combines with J gene TRBJ2-5; the D gene could be TRBD1 or TRBD2 (5 bases each). Trimming stripped 3 bases from V and 4 bases from J, with 15 bases between. Germline V gives CDR1 SEHNR, CDR2 FQNEAQ (reference sequence). This CDR3 has 15 amino acids. The CDR3 loop reads CASSFIRGRGETQYF. For the CDR3, the DNA is TGTGCCAGCAGCTTTATAAGGGGACGTGGAGAGACCCAGTACTTC.

Regarding this clone: Other DNA sequences in this sample translate to the same CDR3. The chain combines TRBV14 with TRBJ2-2; D not resolved. This CDR3 spans 14 amino acids. CDR1 is SGHDN, CDR2 FVKESK, per germline. Between the trimmed V and J ends, which lost 0 bases and 3 bases, there was a span of 5 bases. The DNA for the CDR3 is TGTGCCAGCAGCCAAGACTGGGACACCGGGGAGCTGTTTTTT. This gives the protein CASSQDWDTGELFF.

The chain recombines TRBV5-1 with TRBJ2-7, with 7 positions matching TRBD2. The junction had 7 bases not matched to a gene; V was cut back by 0 bases and J by 1 base. The V gene's germline CDR1 is SGHRS and CDR2 YFSETQ. The CDR3 is 16 amino acids. CDR3 residues: CASSLAPQAGSYEQYF. CDR3 sequence (DNA): TGCGCCAGCAGCTTGGCCCCCCAAGCGGGGTCCTACGAGCAGTACTTC. Supplemented by reference TRBV5-1 and TRBJ2-7, the full variable domain reads KAGVTQTPRYLIKTRGQQVTLSCSPISGHRSVSWYQQTPGQGLQFLFEYFSETQRNKGNFPGRFSGRQFSNSRSEMNVSTLELGDSALYLCASSLAPQAGSYEQYFGPGTRLTVT.

The J gene is TRBJ2-7, the V gene TRBV11-3, with D unclear. The V end lost 5 bases, the J end lost 1 base, and 12 bases lay between the germline ends. CDR1 and CDR2 (germline): SGHNT, YENEEA. The CDR3 has 14 residues. CDR3 bases: TGTGCCAGCAGCCCCCCTGGGAAATCCTACGAGCAGTACTTC. Its protein product is CASSPPGKSYEQYF.

This chain links TRBV30 with TRBJ2-1; the match to TRBD2 covers 11 bases. Germline V gene sequence: CDR1 GTSNPN, CDR2 SVGIG (reference sequence). This CDR3 spans 14 amino acids. The J segment lost 12 bases and the V segment lost 2 bases, leaving 9 bases of the junction unmatched. CDR3 DNA: TGTGCCTGGAGTTCCATACTAGCGGGAGAAGTGCAGTTCTTC. This codes for CAWSSILAGEVQFF.

The V gene is TRBV19, the J gene TRBJ2-3; 11 bases are a match to TRBD2. With 4 bases clipped from V and 1 base from J, the junction kept 7 bases outside the gene matches. Germline CDR1 and CDR2: LNHDA and SQIVND (reference sequence). The CDR3 totals 17 residues. The CDR3 protein is CASSTQGLAVGTDTQYF. CDR3 sequence (DNA): TGTGCCAGTAGTACCCAGGGACTAGCGGTCGGCACAGATACGCAGTATTTT.

This rearrangement joins TRBV7-9 to TRBJ2-3; 8 bases match TRBD2. V shed 5 bases and J 4 bases; nucleotides not matched to a gene: 11. Germline CDR1 reads SEHNR; CDR2 reads FQNEAQ (reference sequence). This CDR3 is 16 amino acids long. The CDR3 reads CASSPPGGRTPDTQYF. CDR3 DNA: TGTGCCAGCAGCCCCCCTGGCGGGAGGACCCCAGATACGCAGTATTTT.

The J gene is TRBJ2-1, the V gene TRBV30; tentative D call: TRBD1 (5 bases). The V end lost 0 bases, the J end lost 8 bases, and 5 bases lay between the germline ends. Germline CDR1 and CDR2: GTSNPN and SVGIG (reference sequence). The CDR3 is 11 amino acids. The CDR3 sequence is CAWSVGDEQFF. The CDR3 coding sequence is TGTGCCTGGAGTGTAGGGGATGAGCAGTTCTTC.

This chain uses TRBV4-2 with TRBJ2-6, with D unresolved. Trimming stripped 8 bases from V and 0 bases from J, with 11 bases between. CDR1 is LGHNA and CDR2 is YNFKEQ in the germline V gene. The CDR3 length is 15 residues. CDR3: CASSTLSSGANVLTF. CDR3 coding DNA: TGTGCCAGCTCAACCCTAAGCTCTGGGGCCAACGTCCTGACTTTC.

The chain joins TRBV15 to TRBJ2-7; possibly TRBD1 for D (5 bases). CDR1 is LNHNV and CDR2 is YYDKDF in the germline V gene (reference sequence). The CDR3 consists of 13 residues. With 0 bases removed from V and 13 bases from J, the gap between germline ends came to 16 bases. CDR3 sequence: CATSRDPSDDSYF. The CDR3 nucleotides read TGTGCCACCAGCAGAGATCCTTCGGACGACAGCTACTTC.